This T cell receptor beta chain was recovered during a study of blood T cell repertoires in COVID-19 (dated by TCRdb to the early 2020s). Notes on the research overall: Samples from collaborators originated in the United States, Italy and Spain and spanned both the acute and convalescent phases of COVID-19. Where available, HLA class I and class II types were taken from metadata supplied by the sample provider and were not determined by assay-based typing. The sample metadata nearly always contained a de-identified subject ID, COVID-19 status, age in years and sex. The repertoires were released in a freely available public database meant as a resource for research on the immune response to SARS-CoV-2. Samples were obtained from the ongoing ImmuneRACE study (first 160 participants) and from some 1,300 subjects provided by 6 global collaborators. The prospective study material was composed of cDNA or gDNA derived from T cells, B-cell-depleted T cells, or PBMCs. Subjects who had been exposed to COVID-19, were actively infected with it, or had recovered from it provided the deeply sampled blood TCRbeta repertoires that made up the dataset.

Broader findings and caveats from the paper: The amount of clinical and demographic metadata varied by source and participant and was provided uncurated.

TCRbeta CDR3 regions were amplified from genomic DNA using the immunoSEQ Assay, a bias-controlled multiplex PCR. Under the source paper's analysis protocol: The number of nucleated cells in each sample was estimated from the amplification of reference gene primers within the assay. To quantify the absolute abundance of each unique TCRbeta CDR3 rearrangement, sequence reads were collapsed and filtered. For each sample, productive Simpson clonality was calculated as the square root of Simpson's diversity index across productive rearrangements. This immuneACCESS table, as held by TCRdb, lists in-frame sequences with V and J called but not all clones. Of the missing ones, under half trace to an unresolved V gene in checked studies; the others have no known cause. The D gene and trimming were derived from the DNA, and the V and J assignments and clone size from that table. The sample records around 250,000 clones, roughly 90% of which are singletons. The ten largest make up less than 8% of the sample.

The CDR3 has 16 amino acids, counting the end cysteine and phenylalanine. Only the CDR3 portion is preserved as DNA: 48 bases, with reading frame beginning at the first base. Regarding this clone: Its specific antigen is unknown. Nothing much larger sits one base from this clone, and base qualities are not available.

Whole blood was collected in K2EDTA tubes by collaborating institutions according to the institutions' own protocols. For TCRbeta analysis, collaborators shipped samples as frozen whole blood, isolated PBMCs, or DNA extracted from either of those sample types. This receptor was taken from a man in his fifties or sixties with acute or convalescent COVID-19. The chain was built from TRBV12-2 and TRBJ2-1; the D call of TRBD2 is as the table states it, not checked on the DNA. TRBV12-2 is a pseudogene locus. Specimen: peripheral blood. CDR3 region: CASRPRVARAYNEQFF. In nucleotide form, the sequence is TGTGCAAGTCGCCCACGAGTAGCGCGGGCCTACAATGAGCAGTTCTTC.